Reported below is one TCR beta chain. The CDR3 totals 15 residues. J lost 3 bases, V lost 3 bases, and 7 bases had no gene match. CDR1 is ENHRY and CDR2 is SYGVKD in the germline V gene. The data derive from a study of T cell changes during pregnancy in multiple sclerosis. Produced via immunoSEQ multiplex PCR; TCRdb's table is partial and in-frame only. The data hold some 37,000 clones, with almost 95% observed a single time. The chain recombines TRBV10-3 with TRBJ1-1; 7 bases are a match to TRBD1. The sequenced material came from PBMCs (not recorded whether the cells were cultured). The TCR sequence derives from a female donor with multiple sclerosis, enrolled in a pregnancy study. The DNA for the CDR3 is TGTGCCATCAGTGATCCCACAGGGGTGGACACTGAAGCTTTCTTT. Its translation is CAISDPTGVDTEAFF.